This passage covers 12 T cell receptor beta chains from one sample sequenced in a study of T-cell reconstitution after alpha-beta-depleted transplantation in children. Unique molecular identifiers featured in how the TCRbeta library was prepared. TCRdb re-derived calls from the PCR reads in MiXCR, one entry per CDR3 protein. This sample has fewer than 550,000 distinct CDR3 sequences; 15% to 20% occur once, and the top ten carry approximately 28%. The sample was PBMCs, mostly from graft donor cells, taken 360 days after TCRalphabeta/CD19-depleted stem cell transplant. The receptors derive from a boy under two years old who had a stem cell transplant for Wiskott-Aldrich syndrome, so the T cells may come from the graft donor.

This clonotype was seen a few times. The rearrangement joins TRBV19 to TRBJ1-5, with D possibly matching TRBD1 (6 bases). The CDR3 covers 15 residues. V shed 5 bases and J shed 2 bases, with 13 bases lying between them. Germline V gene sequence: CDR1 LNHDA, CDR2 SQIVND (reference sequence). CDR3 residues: CASSLAGDGNQPQHF. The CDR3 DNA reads TGTGCCAGTAGTCTGGCAGGGGACGGCAATCAGCCCCAGCATTTT.

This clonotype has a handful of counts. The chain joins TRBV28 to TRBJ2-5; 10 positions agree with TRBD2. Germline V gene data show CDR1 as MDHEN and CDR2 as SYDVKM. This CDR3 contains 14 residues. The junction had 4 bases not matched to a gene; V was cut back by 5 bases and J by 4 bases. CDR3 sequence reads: CASSVLAGIETQYF. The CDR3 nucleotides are TGTGCCAGCAGTGTACTAGCGGGAATAGAGACCCAGTACTTC. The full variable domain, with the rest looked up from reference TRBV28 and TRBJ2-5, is DVKVTQSSRYLVKRTGEKVFLECVQDMDHENMFWYRQDPGLGLRLIYFSYDVKMKEKGDIPEGYSVSREKKERFSLILESASTNQTSMYLCASSVLAGIETQYFGPGTRLLVL.

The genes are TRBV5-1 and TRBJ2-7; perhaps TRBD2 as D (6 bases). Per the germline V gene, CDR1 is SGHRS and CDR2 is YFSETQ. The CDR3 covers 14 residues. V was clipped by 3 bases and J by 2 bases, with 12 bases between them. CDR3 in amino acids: CASSSLATTYEQYF. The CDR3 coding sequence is TGCGCCAGCAGCTCACTAGCTACGACCTACGAGCAGTACTTC.

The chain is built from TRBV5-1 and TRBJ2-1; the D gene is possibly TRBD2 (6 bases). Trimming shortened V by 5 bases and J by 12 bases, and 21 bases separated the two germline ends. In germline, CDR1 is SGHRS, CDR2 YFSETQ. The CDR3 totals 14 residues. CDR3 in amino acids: CASRLAPLSSGQFF. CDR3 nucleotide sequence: TGCGCCAGCAGACTAGCCCCACTATCCAGCGGGCAGTTCTTC.

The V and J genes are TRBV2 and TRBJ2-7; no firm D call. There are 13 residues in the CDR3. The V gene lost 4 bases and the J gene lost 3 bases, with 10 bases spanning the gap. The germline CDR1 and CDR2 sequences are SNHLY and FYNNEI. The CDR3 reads CASSVRFYYEQYF. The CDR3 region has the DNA TGTGCCAGCAGTGTAAGGTTCTACTACGAGCAGTACTTC.

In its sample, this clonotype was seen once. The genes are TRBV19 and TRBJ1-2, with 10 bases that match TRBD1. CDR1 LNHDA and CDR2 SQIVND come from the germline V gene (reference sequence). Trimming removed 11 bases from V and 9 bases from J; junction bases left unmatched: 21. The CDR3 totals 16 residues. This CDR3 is CASKVGDRGGGMSYTF. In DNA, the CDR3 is TGTGCCTCTAAGGTCGGGGACAGGGGAGGGGGGATGAGCTACACCTTC.

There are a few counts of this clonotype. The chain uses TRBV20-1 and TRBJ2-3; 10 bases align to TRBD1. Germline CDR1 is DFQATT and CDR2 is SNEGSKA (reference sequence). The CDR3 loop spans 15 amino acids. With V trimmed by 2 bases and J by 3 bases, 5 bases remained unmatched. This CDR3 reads CSARQDRGGTDTQYF. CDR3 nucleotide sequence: TGCAGTGCTAGACAGGACAGGGGGGGGACAGATACGCAGTATTTT.

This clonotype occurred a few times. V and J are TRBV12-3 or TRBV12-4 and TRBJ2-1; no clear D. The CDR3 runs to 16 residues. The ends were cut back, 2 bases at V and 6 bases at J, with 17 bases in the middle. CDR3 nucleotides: TGTGCCAGCAGTTTACCCCGACTGAGGCTTAGCAATGAGCAGTTCTTC. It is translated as CASSLPRLRLSNEQFF.

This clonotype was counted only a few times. CDR3 sequence: CASSVLGAGDTDTQYF. DNA for the CDR3: TGTGCCAGCAGCGTATTGGGGGCAGGGGACACAGATACGCAGTATTTT. This chain joins TRBV9 and TRBJ2-3; the D gene is possibly TRBD1 (6 bases). The V gene's germline CDR1 is SGDLS and CDR2 YYNGEE. This CDR3 spans 16 amino acids. V shed 1 base and J shed 2 bases, with 14 bases lying between them.

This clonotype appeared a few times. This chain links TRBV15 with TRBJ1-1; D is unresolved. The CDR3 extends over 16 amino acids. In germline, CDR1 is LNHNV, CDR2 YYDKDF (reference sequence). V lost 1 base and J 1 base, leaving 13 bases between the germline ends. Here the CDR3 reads CATSRATWTGNTEAFF. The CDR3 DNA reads TGTGCCACCAGCAGAGCAACCTGGACGGGGAACACTGAAGCTTTCTTT.

CDR3: CASSLRTGLNTGELFF. The CDR3 nucleotides read TGTGCCAGCAGTTTAAGGACAGGTCTGAACACCGGGGAGCTGTTTTTT. The chain joins TRBV27 to TRBJ2-2; 7 bases agree with TRBD1. The V and J ends lost 2 bases and 1 base, in that order; junction bases with no gene match: 4. The CDR3 has 16 residues. Germline lookup yields CDR1 MNHEY and CDR2 SMNVEV (reference sequence).

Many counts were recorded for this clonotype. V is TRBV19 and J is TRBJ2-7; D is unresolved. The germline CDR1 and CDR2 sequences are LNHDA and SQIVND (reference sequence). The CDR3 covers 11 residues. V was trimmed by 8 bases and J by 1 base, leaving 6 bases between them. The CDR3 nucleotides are TGTGCCAGTGGAGCATCCTACGAGCAGTACTTC. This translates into CASGASYEQYF.